The source of this T cell receptor (beta chain) is a study of monozygotic twins with inflammatory bowel disease. With the 5' RACE reads reprocessed, TCRdb shows one record per CDR3 protein and no DNA. Recorded for this sample: about 210,000 distinct CDR3 sequences. The CDR3 has 17 amino acids. Sequenced input: blood. The chain couples TRBV12-3 or TRBV12-4 to TRBJ2-5; the TCRdb call, TRBD2, lacks DNA for checking. The sequence came from a human donor with ulcerative colitis or Crohn's disease, or a healthy co-twin of an affected twin (not recorded which). The CDR3 region is CASSQGILAGVQETQYF.